These 2 T cell receptor beta chains share one sample of origin, sequenced in a study of T cells in Graves' hyperthyroidism and ophthalmopathy. RNA transcripts gave rise to amplified TCR beta CDR3 regions. The TCR CDR3 was amplified in a first-round RT-PCR using the HTBI primer set. TCRdb reprocessed the multiplex PCR reads with MiXCR, giving one entry per CDR3 protein. The sample includes around 480,000 distinct CDR3 sequences, 13% to 15% of them seen just once. Sequencing was performed on blood. The source is a woman aged 18-35 years with Graves' hyperthyroidism.

The table lists this clonotype with many counts. The V call is TRBV12-3 or TRBV12-4, the J call TRBJ1-5, with D hard to call. CDR3 length equals 13 residues. Trimming pared 5 bases from V and 4 bases from J, leaving 9 bases between. CDR3 residues: CASSASENQPQHF. CDR3 DNA sequence: TGTGCCAGCAGTGCTAGCGAAAATCAGCCCCAGCATTTT.

This clonotype was found a few times. The chain uses TRBV3-1 and TRBJ2-7; TRBD1 matches at 7 bases. The ends lost 1 base at V and 4 bases at J; junction bases unmatched: 7. Germline V gene sequence: CDR1 LGHDT, CDR2 YNNKEL (reference sequence). The CDR3 sequence is 15 residues long. CDR3 nucleotide sequence: TGTGCCAGCAGCCAAGCTCCGGGGACAGCTTACGAGCAGTACTTC. Its protein product is CASSQAPGTAYEQYF.